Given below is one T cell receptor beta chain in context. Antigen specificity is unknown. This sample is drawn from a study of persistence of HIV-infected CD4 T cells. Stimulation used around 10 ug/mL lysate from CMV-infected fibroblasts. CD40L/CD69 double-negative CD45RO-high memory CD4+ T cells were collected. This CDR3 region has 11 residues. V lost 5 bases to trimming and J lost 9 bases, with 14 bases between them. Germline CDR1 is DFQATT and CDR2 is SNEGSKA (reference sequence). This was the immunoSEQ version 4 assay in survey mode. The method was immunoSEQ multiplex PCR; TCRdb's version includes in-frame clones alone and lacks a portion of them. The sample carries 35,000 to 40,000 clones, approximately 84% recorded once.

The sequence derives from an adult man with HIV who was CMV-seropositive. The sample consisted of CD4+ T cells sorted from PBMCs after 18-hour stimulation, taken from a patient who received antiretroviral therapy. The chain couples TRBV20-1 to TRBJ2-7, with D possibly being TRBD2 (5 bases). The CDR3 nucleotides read TGCAGTGCTCCTAGGCCCCGGGGGCAGTACTTC. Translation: CSAPRPRGQYF.